This TCR beta chain was obtained from a study of shared clonotypes between healthy human individuals. In the naive CD8 group, cells lacked CD45RO and were positively selected for CCR7, so terminally differentiated effector memory CD45RA+ cells were left out. Nashville, Tennessee was home to all donors, each a Caucasian adult. Deep-level assay runs were performed. Sequencing was performed with immunoSEQ multiplex PCR; in TCRdb, only in-frame clones are kept and a portion is missing. The data contain about 2.2 million clones, 85% to 95% of them singletons. After removal of 7 bases from V and 5 bases from J, the junction contained 3 bases not matched to a gene. This CDR3 comprises 14 residues. Germline CDR1 and CDR2: MNHEY and SMNVEV (reference sequence).

The TCR originated in a man aged 18 to 30 in good health. Some clones in this sample may be carry-over from other donors' samples. The chain uses TRBV27 and TRBJ2-2, with 11 nucleotides matching TRBD1. Sequencing used naive CD8+ T cells from PBMCs. CDR3 protein: CASIGDRGTGELFF. For the CDR3, the DNA is TGTGCCAGCATCGGGGACAGGGGGACCGGGGAGCTGTTTTTT.